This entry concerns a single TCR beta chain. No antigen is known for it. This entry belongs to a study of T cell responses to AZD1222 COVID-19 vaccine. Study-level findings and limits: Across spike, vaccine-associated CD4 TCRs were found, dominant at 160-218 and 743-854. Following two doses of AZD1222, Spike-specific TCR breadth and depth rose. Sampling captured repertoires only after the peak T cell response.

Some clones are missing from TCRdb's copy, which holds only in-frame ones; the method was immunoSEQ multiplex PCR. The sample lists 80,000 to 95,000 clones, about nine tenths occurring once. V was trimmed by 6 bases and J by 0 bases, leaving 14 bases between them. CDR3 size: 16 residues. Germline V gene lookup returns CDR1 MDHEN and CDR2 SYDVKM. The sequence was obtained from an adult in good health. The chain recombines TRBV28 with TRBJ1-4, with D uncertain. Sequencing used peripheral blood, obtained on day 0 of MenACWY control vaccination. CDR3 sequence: CASRVYLGSTNEKLFF. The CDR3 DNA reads TGTGCCAGCAGAGTCTACCTGGGTTCAACTAATGAAAAACTGTTTTTT. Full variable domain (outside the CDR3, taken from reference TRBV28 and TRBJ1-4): DVKVTQSSRYLVKRTGEKVFLECVQDMDHENMFWYRQDPGLGLRLIYFSYDVKMKEKGDIPEGYSVSREKKERFSLILESASTNQTSMYLCASRVYLGSTNEKLFFGSGTQLSVL.